The 15 T cell receptor beta chains listed next were all sequenced from one sample in a study of Siglec-9 on CD8 T cells in melanoma. Assay: immunoSEQ multiplex PCR; the TCRdb copy retains only in-frame clones and omits some. The sample includes around 39,000 clones, approximately 83% of them seen just once. The material sequenced was Siglec-9- CD8+ T cells sorted from blood. These receptors originate from a human donor in good health.

The chain carries TRBV7-9 and TRBJ2-1; possible D gene TRBD1, 5 bases. The CDR3 extends over 17 amino acids. Trimming left V 5 bases short and J 3 bases short, with 20 bases between. Germline V gene data show CDR1 as SEHNR and CDR2 as FQNEAQ (reference sequence). CDR3 amino acids: CASSDPTGAENYNEQFF. CDR3 coding DNA: TGTGCCAGCAGCGACCCGACTGGGGCAGAAAACTACAATGAGCAGTTCTTC. The full variable domain, in which reference TRBV7-9 and TRBJ2-1 provide the parts outside the CDR3, is DTGVSQNPRHKITKRGQNVTFRCDPISEHNRLYWYRQTLGQGPEFLTYFQNEAQLEKSRLLSDRFSAERPKGSFSTLEIQRTEQGDSAMYLCASSDPTGAENYNEQFFGPGTRLTVL.

The chain uses TRBV5-1 and TRBJ1-4; D unclear. V lost 0 bases and J 0 bases, leaving 12 bases between the germline ends. The CDR3 has 17 residues. Germline V gene sequence: CDR1 SGHRS, CDR2 YFSETQ. The CDR3 region has the DNA TGCGCCAGCAGCTTGGAAATGAGGAGGGCAACTAATGAAAAACTGTTTTTT. The encoded protein is CASSLEMRRATNEKLFF.

The chain employs TRBV6-1 and TRBJ2-5, with D tentatively TRBD1 or TRBD2 (5 bases each). The germline V gene encodes CDR1 MNHNS and CDR2 SASEGT. With 5 bases removed from V and 2 bases from J, the gap between germline ends came to 12 bases. The CDR3 length is 14 residues. CDR3 in amino acids: CASSNRDGQETQYF. The CDR3 coding sequence is TGTGCCAGCAGTAACCGGGACGGACAAGAGACCCAGTACTTC.

The rearrangement joins TRBV9 to TRBJ2-7, with D perhaps assigned TRBD1 or TRBD2 (5 bases each). Germline V gives CDR1 SGDLS, CDR2 YYNGEE. The length of the CDR3 is 15 residues. V was shortened by 4 bases and J by 2 bases, with 16 bases between the two germline ends. As DNA, the CDR3 is TGTGCCAGCAGCCCCGGGGCGTCTTCGACCTACGAGCAGTACTTC. The encoded protein is CASSPGASSTYEQYF.

The V call is TRBV7-2, the J call TRBJ2-1, with D unclear. Between the trimmed V and J ends, which lost 4 bases and 4 bases, there was a span of 8 bases. The CDR3 extends over 13 amino acids. Looked up from germline, CDR1 is SGHTA and CDR2 is FQGNSA. CDR3 bases: TGTGCCAGCAGCTATGAAGAGTACAATGAGCAGTTCTTC. This sequence encodes CASSYEEYNEQFF.

This clone occurred once. The rearrangement links TRBV9 to TRBJ2-7; D is tentatively TRBD1 or TRBD2 (5 bases each). With 0 bases removed from V and 0 bases from J, the gap between germline ends came to 7 bases. CDR3 length equals 14 residues. Germline V lookup: CDR1 SGDLS, CDR2 YYNGEE. The CDR3 DNA is TGTGCCAGCAGCGTAGTGGGGGACTCCTACGAGCAGTACTTC. Its translation is CASSVVGDSYEQYF.

The DNA for the CDR3 is TGTGCCAGCAGCGTAGGGACTAGCGAGCGCACAGATACGCAGTATTTT. Translating gives CASSVGTSERTDTQYF. This chain uses TRBV9 with TRBJ2-3; 9 nucleotides align to TRBD2. With 0 bases clipped from V and 1 base from J, the junction kept 3 bases outside the gene matches. From germline, CDR1 is SGDLS and CDR2 YYNGEE. This CDR3 is built from 16 residues. The full variable domain, completed using reference TRBV9 and TRBJ2-3, is DSGVTQTPKHLITATGQRVTLRCSPRSGDLSVYWYQQSLDQGLQFLIQYYNGEERAKGNILERFSAQQFPDLHSELNLSSLELGDSALYFCASSVGTSERTDTQYFGPGTRLTVL.

The chain has TRBV28 and TRBJ2-3, with D possibly TRBD1 on 6 matching bases. The length of the CDR3 is 14 residues. Trimming shortened V by 2 bases and J by 9 bases, and 15 bases separated the two germline ends. Germline V lookup: CDR1 MDHEN, CDR2 SYDVKM. The CDR3 spells CASSLPLDSSTQYF. Written as DNA, the CDR3 is TGTGCCAGCAGTTTACCCCTGGACAGCTCAACGCAGTATTTT. The full variable domain, with the rest looked up from reference TRBV28 and TRBJ2-3, is DVKVTQSSRYLVKRTGEKVFLECVQDMDHENMFWYRQDPGLGLRLIYFSYDVKMKEKGDIPEGYSVSREKKERFSLILESASTNQTSMYLCASSLPLDSSTQYFGPGTRLTVL.

The chain is built from TRBV28 and TRBJ2-5; TRBD1 or TRBD2 may be the D gene (6 bases each). The V and J ends lost 2 bases and 14 bases respectively, with 15 bases between them. This CDR3 is 12 amino acids long. Germline V gene sequence: CDR1 MDHEN, CDR2 SYDVKM. The CDR3 here is CASSLRSQGLYF. CDR3 in DNA: TGTGCCAGCAGTTTACGCTCACAGGGACTTTACTTC.

This sequence joins TRBV7-2 and TRBJ2-3, with TRBD2 matching 12 bases. CDR3 length equals 14 residues. J was trimmed by 8 bases and V by 1 base; bases with no gene match: 1. Looked up from germline, CDR1 is SGHTA and CDR2 is FQGNSA. The CDR3 region is CASSLELAGGTQYF. The CDR3 region has the DNA TGTGCCAGCAGCTTAGAACTAGCGGGAGGTACGCAGTATTTT.

The rearrangement joins TRBV5-1 to TRBJ2-7; D uncertain. Germline V gene data show CDR1 as SGHRS and CDR2 as YFSETQ. This CDR3 is 13 amino acids long. V lost 2 bases, J lost 4 bases, and 10 bases lay in between. This CDR3 is CASSLEDGYEQYF. Written as DNA, the CDR3 is TGCGCCAGCAGCTTAGAGGACGGGTACGAGCAGTACTTC.

This clone was seen once. The genes are TRBV7-9 and TRBJ2-3; TRBD2 matches at 8 bases. CDR1 SEHNR and CDR2 FQNEAQ come from the germline V gene (reference sequence). The CDR3 has 16 amino acids. V was pared by 1 base and J by 5 bases, with 8 bases of the junction left unmatched. The CDR3 loop is CASSLGSGKGGDTQYF. As DNA, the CDR3 is TGTGCCAGCAGCTTAGGTAGCGGGAAGGGGGGAGATACGCAGTATTTT.

The rearrangement joins TRBV5-6 to TRBJ1-1; 7 nucleotides line up with TRBD1. This CDR3 is 18 amino acids long. Germline values: CDR1 SGHDT, CDR2 YYEEEE. V dropped 3 bases and J dropped 5; count of bases not matched to a gene: 19. The chain's CDR3 is CASSWAGTQGMWLTEAFF. DNA for the CDR3: TGTGCCAGCAGCTGGGCGGGGACACAGGGGATGTGGCTGACTGAAGCTTTCTTT.

This chain links TRBV9 with TRBJ2-7; D is ambiguous. CDR1 is SGDLS, CDR2 YYNGEE, per germline. Deletions cut 4 bases from V and 2 bases from J, with 10 bases between. The CDR3 runs 13 residues. The CDR3 reads CASSPSETYEQYF. CDR3 bases: TGTGCCAGCAGCCCCTCAGAGACCTACGAGCAGTACTTC. Full variable domain (remainder filled in from reference TRBV9 and TRBJ2-7): DSGVTQTPKHLITATGQRVTLRCSPRSGDLSVYWYQQSLDQGLQFLIQYYNGEERAKGNILERFSAQQFPDLHSELNLSSLELGDSALYFCASSPSETYEQYFGPGTRLTVT.

In the case of this clone: At one boundary the junction diverges from the germline segment, which might be a read error. The genes are TRBV7-7 and TRBJ1-4; D ambiguous. Germline V gives CDR1 SSHAT, CDR2 FNYEAQ (reference sequence). The CDR3 is made up of 13 amino acids. CDR3 in amino acids: CASSLNGNEKLFF. CDR3 bases: TGTGCTAGCAGCTTAAACGGGAATGAAAAACTGTTTTTT.